These 20 T cell receptor beta chains share one sample of origin, sequenced in a study of cytomegalovirus exposure and HLA in healthy donors. The PCR made use of 60 Vbeta and 13 Jbeta primers. TCRdb keeps only in-frame clones here, not all; method: immunoSEQ multiplex PCR. Among roughly 150,000 clones, around four fifths were seen once, and the ten largest hold roughly 3.5%. Sequencing was carried out using PBMCs. Receptors originate from a male donor in good health and CMV-seronegative.

There are a few counts of this clone. The rearrangement links TRBV25-1 to TRBJ2-2; TRBD1 is a possible D gene (7 bases). The CDR3 totals 13 residues. V lost 7 bases, J lost 4 bases, and 10 bases lay in between. Germline V gene sequence: CDR1 MGHDK, CDR2 SYGVNS. The CDR3 DNA is TGTGCCAGCACGCAGGGGGGCACCGGGGAGCTGTTTTTT. Protein: CASTQGGTGELFF.

The V and J genes are TRBV6-5 and TRBJ1-2, with D perhaps matching TRBD1 (5 bases). The CDR3 loop spans 13 amino acids. The germline gives CDR1 MNHEY, CDR2 SVGAGI. Trimming pared 5 bases from V and 5 bases from J, leaving 12 bases between. CDR3 bases: TGTGCCAGCAGTCAGGGCGTCGGTTATGGCTACACCTTC. Encoded protein: CASSQGVGYGYTF.

V and J are TRBV19 and TRBJ2-1; the D gene is possibly TRBD2 (5 bases). There are 14 residues in the CDR3. V was trimmed by 2 bases and J by 3 bases, leaving 8 bases between them. The germline CDR1 and CDR2 sequences are LNHDA and SQIVND (reference sequence). CDR3 residues: CASSIKGDYNEQFF. The CDR3 DNA sequence: TGTGCCAGTAGTATAAAGGGAGACTACAATGAGCAGTTCTTC.

The CDR3: CATSRDRGSGEQYF. CDR3 nucleotide sequence: TGTGCCACCAGCAGAGATCGGGGTTCGGGGGAGCAGTACTTC. The V and J genes are TRBV15 and TRBJ2-7, with D tentatively TRBD2 (5 bases). V was trimmed by 0 bases and J by 7 bases, leaving 13 bases between them. The CDR3 loop spans 14 amino acids. The V gene's germline CDR1 is LNHNV and CDR2 YYDKDF (reference sequence). The complete variable domain, with remaining parts taken from reference TRBV15 and TRBJ2-7, reads DAMVIQNPRYQVTQFGKPVTLSCSQTLNHNVMYWYQQKSSQAPKLLFHYYDKDFNNEADTPDNFQSRRPNTSFCFLDIRSPGLGDTAMYLCATSRDRGSGEQYFGPGTRLTVT.

The gene calls are TRBV9 and TRBJ2-5; D is undetermined. V lost 4 bases, J lost 0 bases, and 4 bases lay in between. CDR1 is SGDLS, CDR2 YYNGEE, per germline. CDR3 size: 12 residues. In DNA form, the CDR3 reads TGTGCCAGCAGCACTCACCAAGAGACCCAGTACTTC. It encodes CASSTHQETQYF.

J is TRBJ2-3 and V is TRBV4-2, with 10 bases that match TRBD1. V was clipped by 5 bases and J by 2 bases; unmatched bases: 10. The CDR3 has 17 residues. CDR1 and CDR2 (germline): LGHNA, YNFKEQ. The CDR3 DNA reads as TGTGCCAGCAGCACGGGACAGGGGTCGATCCACACAGATACGCAGTATTTT. Amino acid sequence: CASSTGQGSIHTDTQYF.

V and J are TRBV7-6 and TRBJ2-1, with 10 bases lining up with TRBD1. CDR1 and CDR2 (germline): SGHVS, FNYEAQ. The CDR3 runs to 14 residues. The V gene end was trimmed by 1 base and the J gene end by 7 bases; junction bases not matched to a gene: 1. DNA of the CDR3: TGTGCCAGCAGCTTAGGGACAGGGGGAAATGAGCAGTTCTTC. It encodes CASSLGTGGNEQFF.

The rearrangement links TRBV7-8 to TRBJ2-3, with TRBD1 matching 7 bases. The CDR3 has 15 amino acids. Germline V CDR1 and CDR2: SGHVS, FQNEAQ. The trim removed 4 bases at V and 1 base at J, leaving 5 bases unmatched. CDR3 protein: CASSYTGEGTDTQYF. Written as DNA, the CDR3 is TGTGCCAGCAGCTACACAGGGGAAGGCACAGATACGCAGTATTTT.

V is TRBV5-1 and J is TRBJ2-1; 10 nucleotides align to TRBD2. Per germline, CDR1 SGHRS and CDR2 YFSETQ. There are 16 residues in the CDR3. Trimming took 3 bases from V and 4 from J; bases not matched to a gene: 7. The CDR3 DNA is TGCGCCAGCAGCTATACTAGCGGGATACTATACAATGAGCAGTTCTTC. Amino acids: CASSYTSGILYNEQFF.

The chain employs TRBV10-1 and TRBJ2-7; 11 bases fit TRBD2. V gave up 10 bases and J gave up 1 base; unmatched junction bases: 6. The CDR3 covers 14 residues. Looked up from germline, CDR1 is WNHNN and CDR2 is SYGVQD (reference sequence). CDR3 sequence (DNA): TGCGCCACTACCGGGACTAGCGGTTCCTACGAGCAGTACTTC. It is translated as CATTGTSGSYEQYF.

This CDR3 reads CAWSVLGSSYEQYF. The CDR3 nucleotides are TGTGCCTGGAGTGTACTGGGGAGCTCCTACGAGCAGTACTTC. The rearrangement uses TRBV30 and TRBJ2-7; tentatively, D is TRBD2 (5 bases). V shed 0 bases and J shed 0 bases, with 9 bases lying between them. Germline lookup yields CDR1 GTSNPN and CDR2 SVGIG (reference sequence). The CDR3 consists of 14 residues. The full variable domain, in which reference TRBV30 and TRBJ2-7 provide the parts outside the CDR3, is SQTIHQWPATLVQPVGSPLSLECTVEGTSNPNLYWYRQAAGRGLQLLFYSVGIGQISSEVPQNLSASRPQDRQFILSSKKLLLSDSGFYLCAWSVLGSSYEQYFGPGTRLTVT.

The V gene is TRBV6-1, the J gene TRBJ2-1; D might be TRBD1 (6 bases). The V and J ends lost 10 bases and 8 bases respectively, with 18 bases between them. This CDR3 spans 13 amino acids. The germline V gene encodes CDR1 MNHNS and CDR2 SASEGT. CDR3: CATLIIQGDEQFF. In DNA form, the CDR3 reads TGTGCCACCTTGATTATACAGGGCGATGAGCAGTTCTTC.

The chain has TRBV9 and TRBJ2-3, with D hard to call. CDR3 length: 14 residues. V dropped 0 bases and J dropped 0 bases, with 5 bases sitting between them. Germline V gene lookup returns CDR1 SGDLS and CDR2 YYNGEE. The CDR3 loop reads CASSVEQSTDTQYF. Here the CDR3 DNA reads TGTGCCAGCAGCGTAGAACAGAGCACAGATACGCAGTATTTT.

The DNA for the CDR3 is TGTGCCAGCAGCTCACAAGCGGGGGGCACAGATACGCAGTATTTT. Its translation: CASSSQAGGTDTQYF. The chain links TRBV5-4 to TRBJ2-3; 8 bases align to TRBD2. This CDR3 contains 15 residues. The V gene's germline CDR1 is SGHNT and CDR2 YYREEE (reference sequence). V shed 3 bases and J 1 base; nucleotides not matched to a gene: 4.

The chain couples TRBV11-2 to TRBJ2-7; no reliable D call. This CDR3 has 13 residues. Trimming pared 0 bases from V and 0 bases from J, leaving 3 bases between. In germline, CDR1 is SGHAT, CDR2 FQNNGV. The CDR3 region has the DNA TGTGCCAGCAGCTTAGATAGCTCCTACGAGCAGTACTTC. This encodes CASSLDSSYEQYF.

V usage is TRBV4-2 and J usage is TRBJ2-5; 11 bases align to TRBD2. The ends lost 4 bases at V and 4 bases at J; junction bases unmatched: 8. The CDR3 extends over 16 amino acids. Per germline, CDR1 LGHNA and CDR2 YNFKEQ. CDR3 residues: CASSRTLAGERETQYF. The CDR3 DNA reads TGTGCCAGCAGCCGCACACTAGCGGGAGAGAGAGAGACCCAGTACTTC.

Of note for this clone: Within the sample, other DNA sequences also encode this same CDR3. CDR3 protein: CASSLEGGAPEAFF. DNA of the CDR3: TGTGCCAGCAGCTTAGAGGGGGGGGCCCCTGAAGCTTTCTTT. The rearrangement uses TRBV7-8 and TRBJ1-1, with D possibly TRBD1 on 6 matching bases. The V end lost 1 base, the J end lost 6 bases, and 12 bases lay between the germline ends. This CDR3 region has 14 residues. Germline V lookup: CDR1 SGHVS, CDR2 FQNEAQ.

Remarks on this clone: A read error may account for a junction end that differs from germline. This sequence joins TRBV7-9 and TRBJ1-5, with 8 nucleotides matching TRBD1. Germline assignment: CDR1 SEHNR and CDR2 FQNEAQ (reference sequence). This CDR3 contains 18 residues. CDR3: CSSSLVAGGGFRNQPQHF. The DNA of the CDR3 is TGTTCCAGCAGCTTAGTCGCAGGGGGCGGATTTCGCAATCAGCCCCAGCATTTT.

This rearrangement joins TRBV7-8 to TRBJ2-5; 8 bases agree with TRBD1. The CDR3 is made up of 16 amino acids. Germline CDR1 reads SGHVS; CDR2 reads FQNEAQ. The V and J ends lost 4 bases and 1 base, in that order; junction bases with no gene match: 8. The CDR3 coding sequence is TGTGCCAGCAGCTCGAAACGGGACAGGCTCCAAGAGACCCAGTACTTC. This encodes CASSSKRDRLQETQYF.

This chain uses TRBV28 with TRBJ2-1, with D perhaps TRBD1 (5 bases). CDR1 MDHEN and CDR2 SYDVKM come from the germline V gene. This CDR3 spans 12 amino acids. V was clipped by 4 bases and J by 8 bases, with 9 bases between them. The CDR3 region has the DNA TGTGCCAGCAGTTGGACACTCCATGAGCAGTTCTTC. As protein: CASSWTLHEQFF.